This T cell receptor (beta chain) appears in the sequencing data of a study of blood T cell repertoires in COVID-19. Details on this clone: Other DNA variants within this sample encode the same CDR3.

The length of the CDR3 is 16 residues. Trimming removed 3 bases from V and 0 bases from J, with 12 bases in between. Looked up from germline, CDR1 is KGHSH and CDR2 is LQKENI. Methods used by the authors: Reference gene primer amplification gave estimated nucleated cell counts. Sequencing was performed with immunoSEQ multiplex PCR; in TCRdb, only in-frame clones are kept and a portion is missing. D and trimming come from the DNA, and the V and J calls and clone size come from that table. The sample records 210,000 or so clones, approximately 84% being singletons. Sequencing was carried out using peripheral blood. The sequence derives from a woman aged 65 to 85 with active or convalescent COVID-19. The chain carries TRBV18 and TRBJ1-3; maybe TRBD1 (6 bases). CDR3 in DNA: TGTGCCAGCTCACCGTCACAGGGAAGCTCTGGAAACACCATATATTTT. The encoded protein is CASSPSQGSSGNTIYF.